The text below deals with one TCR beta chain. Going by frequency, this clonotype is medium-sized (0.01 to 0.1%); no count is logged. The antigen it binds to is not known. This sample stems from a study of T cell clusters in autoimmune cytopenias (dated by TCRdb to about 2019). Some background on the complete study: The median TRB sequencing depth was 51,575 reads per sample, and the median number of distinct TRB clonotypes was about 2,400 per sample. The goal of the study was to find out whether patients with autoimmune cytopenia have a disease-specific immune repertoire signature that could be used as a blood-based biomarker. Peripheral blood TRB and IGH repertoires were sequenced in autoimmune cytopenia patients at active disease and during treatment follow-up, alongside healthy, CLL and autoimmune hepatitis controls. The paper as a whole reports these results and caveats: Shifts in the TRB repertoire, including less even repertoires in secondary cytopenia and CLL, were mostly a reflection of lymphoma bias and not of autoimmunity. Healthy donors had almost three times as many exclusive TRB clusters as active autoimmune hepatitis patients, a finding consistent with an autoimmunity-wide signature. A lack of physiological T cell clusters in primary autoimmune cytopenia patients was suggested by GLIPH, as 51 clusters were found to be exclusive to healthy donors versus under 20 exclusive to patients. The cluster-lack signature was not observed for secondary cytopenia versus CLL, as the signature was apparently masked by the dominant lymphoma-associated repertoire. The T cell clusters were defined in silico only, and their functional role remained to be validated experimentally.

For each sample, TRB amplification used 200 to 300 ng of peripheral blood genomic DNA, equal to roughly 38,000 genome equivalents. TRB rearrangements were amplified by multiplex PCR following a touch-down protocol, with the TRB-A and TRB-B primer pools mixed in one tube. Illumina adapters and sample indices were added to the amplicons through two consecutive PCR reactions performed with Phusion HS II polymerase. After gel purification with the NucleoSpin Gel and PCR Clean-up kit, the amplicons were quantified by Qubit and checked for quality on an Agilent 2100 Bioanalyzer. Sequencing of the libraries was done on an Illumina MiSeq with paired-end, single-indexed, 600-cycle runs. The paper's processing steps were these. Alignment and assembly of TRB reads were performed with MiXCR version 2.1.12 and the default MiXCR reference library. A clone was defined by each unique CDR3 nucleotide sequence, and the analysis included only productive sequences supported by at least two reads. Alpha-parameterized diversity profiles (alpha 0 to 5), including the Shannon (alpha 1) and Simpson (alpha 2) indices, were computed with an R script to assess repertoire diversity. Combinatorial TRB VJ usage was calculated with the tcR package and was compared between cohorts by principal component analysis performed with ade4. GLIPH clustering of TCRbeta CDR3s was carried out on cohort pairs matched by age and read depth, and cluster frequencies were compared by Wilcoxon test. Once TCRdb had reprocessed the reads, it stored one entry per CDR3 protein sequence and supplied no DNA. Clone size and V and J calls follow TCRdb, not the original study. The table for this sample records a few thousand distinct CDR3 sequences. The ten largest clonotypes hold 15% to 20% of the sample.

The sequenced material came from peripheral blood. The TCR comes from a human donor with an autoimmune cytopenia or autoimmune hepatitis (not recorded which).

The encoded CDR3 is CSARTRHPQETQYF. The sequence links TRBV20-1 to TRBJ2-5. Taken from cysteine to phenylalanine, the CDR3 has 14 residues. This entry has no DNA. For CDR1 and CDR2, the germline V gene (reference sequence) lists DFQATT and SNEGSKA.